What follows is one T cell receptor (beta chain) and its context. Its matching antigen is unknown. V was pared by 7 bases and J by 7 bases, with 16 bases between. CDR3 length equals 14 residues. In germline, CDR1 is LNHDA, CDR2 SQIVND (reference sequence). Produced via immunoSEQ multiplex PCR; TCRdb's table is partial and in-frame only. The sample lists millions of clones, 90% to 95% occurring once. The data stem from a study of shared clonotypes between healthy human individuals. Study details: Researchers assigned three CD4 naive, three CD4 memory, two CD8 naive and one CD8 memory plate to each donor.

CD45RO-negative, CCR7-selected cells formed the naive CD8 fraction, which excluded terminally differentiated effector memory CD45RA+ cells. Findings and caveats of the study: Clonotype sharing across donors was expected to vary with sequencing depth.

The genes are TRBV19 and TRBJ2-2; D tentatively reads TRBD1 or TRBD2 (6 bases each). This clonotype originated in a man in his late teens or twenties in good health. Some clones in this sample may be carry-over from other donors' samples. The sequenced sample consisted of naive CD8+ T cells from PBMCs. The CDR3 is CASKRGAMNGELFF. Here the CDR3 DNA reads TGTGCCAGTAAGAGGGGGGCGATGAACGGGGAGCTGTTTTTT. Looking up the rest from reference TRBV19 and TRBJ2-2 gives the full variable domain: DGGITQSPKYLFRKEGQNVTLSCEQNLNHDAMYWYRQDPGQGLRLIYYSQIVNDFQKGDIAEGYSVSREKKESFPLTVTSAQKNPTAFYLCASKRGAMNGELFFGEGSRLTVL.